This T cell receptor beta chain was sequenced in a study of blood T cell repertoires in COVID-19. Study background: Spain, Italy and the United States supplied samples that represented acute and convalescent COVID-19. T cells, B-cell-depleted T cells, or PBMCs provided the cDNA or gDNA that served as material.

In the authors' methods: Scientists estimated how many nucleated cells there were by amplifying reference gene primers. Some clones are missing from TCRdb's copy, which holds only in-frame ones; the method was immunoSEQ multiplex PCR. Clonal size and the V and J genes are those of that table, whereas D and trimming came from the DNA. The data hold 300,000 to 400,000 clones, with over 75% observed a single time. The receptor was isolated from a woman aged 45-59 years who had recovered from COVID-19. Source material: peripheral blood.

The CDR3 here is CASSPLASGETQYF. DNA for the CDR3: TGTGCCAGCTCACCGCTAGCCTCTGGGGAGACCCAGTACTTC. The rearrangement links TRBV18 to TRBJ2-5; D may be TRBD2 (5 bases). The V end lost 3 bases, the J end lost 5 bases, and 13 bases lay between the germline ends. Germline lookup yields CDR1 KGHSH and CDR2 LQKENI. The CDR3 totals 14 residues.